The 2 T cell receptor beta chains in this list originate from one sample, sequenced in a study of long-term antiretroviral therapy in people with HIV. Investigators performed immunoSEQ version v3.0 at survey level. Clones were sequenced by immunoSEQ multiplex PCR, and TCRdb holds only the in-frame ones, with some missing. The repertoire has roughly 44,000 clones, roughly 96% of them found once; the top ten carry 2.5% to 3%. The specimen was unsorted PBMCs, collected 3.7 years after starting antiretroviral therapy. All receptors derive from a woman in her 50s with HIV.

V is TRBV7-2 and J is TRBJ1-3, with TRBD1 as a possible D gene (5 bases). Deletions cut 4 bases from V and 1 base from J, with 8 bases between. This CDR3 contains 14 residues. The germline V gene encodes CDR1 SGHTA and CDR2 FQGNSA. The CDR3: CASSSRGSGNTIYF. The CDR3 DNA reads TGTGCCAGCAGCTCCCGGGGGTCTGGAAACACCATATATTTT.

This chain uses TRBV18 with TRBJ1-5; D unresolved. Trimming pared 2 bases from V and 1 base from J, leaving 12 bases between. In germline, CDR1 is KGHSH, CDR2 LQKENI. This CDR3 is 16 amino acids long. Here the CDR3 DNA reads TGTGCCAGCTCACCAACAGAAGGAGGAAGCAATCAGCCCCAGCATTTT. Protein: CASSPTEGGSNQPQHF.